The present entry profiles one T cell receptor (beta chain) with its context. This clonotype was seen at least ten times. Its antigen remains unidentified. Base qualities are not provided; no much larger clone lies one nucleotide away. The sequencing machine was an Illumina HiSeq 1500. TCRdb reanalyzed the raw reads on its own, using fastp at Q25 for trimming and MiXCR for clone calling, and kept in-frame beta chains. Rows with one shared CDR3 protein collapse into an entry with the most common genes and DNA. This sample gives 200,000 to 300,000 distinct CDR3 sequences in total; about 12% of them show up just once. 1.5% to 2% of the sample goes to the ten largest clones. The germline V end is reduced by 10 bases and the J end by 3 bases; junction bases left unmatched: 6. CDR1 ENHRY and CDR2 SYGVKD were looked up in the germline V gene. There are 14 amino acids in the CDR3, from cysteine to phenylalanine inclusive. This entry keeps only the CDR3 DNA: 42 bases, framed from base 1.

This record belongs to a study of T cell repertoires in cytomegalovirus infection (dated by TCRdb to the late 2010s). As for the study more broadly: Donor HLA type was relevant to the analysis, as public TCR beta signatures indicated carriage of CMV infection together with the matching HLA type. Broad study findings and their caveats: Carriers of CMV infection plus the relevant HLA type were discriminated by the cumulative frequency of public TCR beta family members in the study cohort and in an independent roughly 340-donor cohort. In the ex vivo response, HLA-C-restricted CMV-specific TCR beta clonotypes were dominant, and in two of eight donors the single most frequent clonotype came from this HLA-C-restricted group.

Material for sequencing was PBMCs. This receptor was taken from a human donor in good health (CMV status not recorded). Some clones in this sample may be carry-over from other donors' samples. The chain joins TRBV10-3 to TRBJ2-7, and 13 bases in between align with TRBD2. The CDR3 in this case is CASQLAGGNYEQYF. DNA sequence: TGTGCCAGCCAACTAGCGGGGGGGAACTACGAGCAGTACTTC.